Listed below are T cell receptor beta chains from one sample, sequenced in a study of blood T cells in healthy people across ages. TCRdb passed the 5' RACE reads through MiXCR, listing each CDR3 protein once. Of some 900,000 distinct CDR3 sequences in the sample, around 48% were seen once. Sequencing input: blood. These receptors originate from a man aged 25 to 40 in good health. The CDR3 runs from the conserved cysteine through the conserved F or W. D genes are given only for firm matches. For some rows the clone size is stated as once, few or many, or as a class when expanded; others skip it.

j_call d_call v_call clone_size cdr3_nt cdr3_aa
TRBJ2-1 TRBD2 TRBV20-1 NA TGCAGTGCTAGCGACACTAGCGGGGGGCCACATGAGCAGTTCTTC CSASDTSGGPHEQFF
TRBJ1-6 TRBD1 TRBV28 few TGTGCCAGCAGCATCCTGACAGGGAGGACCTCACCCCTCCACTTT CASSILTGRTSPLHF
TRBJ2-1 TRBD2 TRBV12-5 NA TGTGCTAGTGGTGTCGGGGGAGGGCAATACAATGAGCAGTTCTTC CASGVGGGQYNEQFF
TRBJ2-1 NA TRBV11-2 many TGTGCCAGCACCCTAGAGGGGGGCAGTAAACACAATGAGCAGTTCTTC CASTLEGGSKHNEQFF
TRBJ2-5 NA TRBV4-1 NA TGCGCCAGCAGCCAAGACAGTTTCCAAGAGACCCAGTACTTC CASSQDSFQETQYF
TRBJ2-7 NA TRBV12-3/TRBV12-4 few TGTGCCAGCAGTTTCTTTCAGGTCTACGAGCAGTACTTC CASSFFQVYEQYF
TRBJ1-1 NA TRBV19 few TGTGCCAGTAGGCAGATGAACACTGAAGCTTTCTTT CASRQMNTEAFF
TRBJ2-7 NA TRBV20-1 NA TGCAGTGCTAGAGATCTCAGGGAGAGCTCCTACGAGCAGTACTTC CSARDLRESSYEQYF
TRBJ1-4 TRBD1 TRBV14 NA TGTGCCAGCAGCCAAGGATTCCTACGGGACAGGTTCGAAAAACTGTTTTTT CASSQGFLRDRFEKLFF
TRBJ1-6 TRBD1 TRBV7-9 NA TGTGCCAGCAGAACGGGACAGAAAAATTCACCCCTCCACTTT CASRTGQKNSPLHF
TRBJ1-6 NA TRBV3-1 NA TGTGCCAGCAGCCAAGCGGCGTATAATTCACCCCTCCACTTT CASSQAAYNSPLHF
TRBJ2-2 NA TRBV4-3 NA TGCGCCAGCAGCCAAGCTGCTCGCGGCCCGATGCCCGGGGAGCTGTTTTTT CASSQAARGPMPGELFF
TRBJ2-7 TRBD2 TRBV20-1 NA TGCAGTACCGGGACTAGCGATTACGAGCAGTACTTC CSTGTSDYEQYF
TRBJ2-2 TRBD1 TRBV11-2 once TGTGCCAGCAGCTGGGGGACAGGGAACACCGGGGAGCTGTTTTTT CASSWGTGNTGELFF
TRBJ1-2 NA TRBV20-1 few TGCAGTGCTAGAGATCGTCTCCTTCAAAGAGACGGACGGGAGAGGTATGGCTACACCTTC CSARDRLLQRDGRERYGYTF
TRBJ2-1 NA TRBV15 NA TGTGCCACCAGCCAGGAGGTCGTCCATGAGCAGTTCTTC CATSQEVVHEQFF
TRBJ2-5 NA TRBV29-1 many TGCAGCGTTGCCGATGGGGGGTCCTCCCCTCAAGAGACCCAGTACTTC CSVADGGSSPQETQYF
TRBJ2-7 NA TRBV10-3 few TGTGCCATCAGCCAGTCGGAAGGGGGTCCCTACGAGCAGTACTTC CAISQSEGGPYEQYF
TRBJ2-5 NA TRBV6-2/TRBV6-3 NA TGTGCCAGCAGGCGTAATAGCGATGAGCAGTACTTC CASRRNSDEQYF
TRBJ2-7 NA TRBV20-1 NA TGCAGTGCTTCGGACAGACGACTATGCGAGCAGTACTTC CSASDRRLCEQYF
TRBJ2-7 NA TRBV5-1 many TGTGCCAGCAGCTTAGACCCCGGGAGCTCCTACGAGCAGTACTTC CASSLDPGSSYEQYF
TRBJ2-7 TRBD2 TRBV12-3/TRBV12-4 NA TGTGCCAGCAGTTTGACTAGCGGGGGGATAATCAGCTCCTACGAGCAGTACTTC CASSLTSGGIISSYEQYF
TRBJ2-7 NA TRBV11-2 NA TGTGCCAGCAGCTTATGGAAACAGCCCTACAATGAGCAGTACTTC CASSLWKQPYNEQYF
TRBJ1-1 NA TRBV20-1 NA TGCAGCCAGGAAGTTAGAAATGAAGCTTTCTTT CSQEVRNEAFF
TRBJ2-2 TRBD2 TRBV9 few TGTGCCAGCAGCGTAGACGGGGGGGCCTACACCGGGGAGCTGTTTTTT CASSVDGGAYTGELFF
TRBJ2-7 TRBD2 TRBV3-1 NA TGTGCCAGCAGCCAAGAAGCAGGACTAGCGGCCTACGAGCAGTACTTC CASSQEAGLAAYEQYF
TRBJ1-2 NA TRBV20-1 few TGCAGTGCTAGAGATCCGGGACGGCCTTCTCATGGCTACACCTTC CSARDPGRPSHGYTF
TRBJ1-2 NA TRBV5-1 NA TGCGCCAGCAGCTTGGGACAGACGCCTGTTACCTATGGCTGCACCTTC CASSLGQTPVTYGCTF
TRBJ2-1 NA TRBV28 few TGTGCCAGCAGTTCATCCGGGTCGGGGCAGGGGAGATACAATGAGCAGTTCTTC CASSSSGSGQGRYNEQFF
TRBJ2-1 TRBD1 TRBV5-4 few TGTGCCAGCAGCTTCCACATGGGACAGGGGTACGATGAGCAGTTCTTC CASSFHMGQGYDEQFF
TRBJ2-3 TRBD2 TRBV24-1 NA TGTGCCACCAGTGATTGGCGGTCTAGCGGGGGAGATACGCAGTATTTT CATSDWRSSGGDTQYF
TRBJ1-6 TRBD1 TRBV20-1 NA TGCAGTGCCTACGACAGGGAGGAATCACCCCTCCACTTT CSAYDREESPLHF
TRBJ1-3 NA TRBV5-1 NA TGCGCCAGCAGCCCGGATCCAGGGGACGGAAACACCATATATTTT CASSPDPGDGNTIYF
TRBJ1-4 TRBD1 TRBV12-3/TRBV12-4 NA TGTGCCAGCAGTTTAAACAGGGGTTTAGAAAAACTGTTTTTT CASSLNRGLEKLFF
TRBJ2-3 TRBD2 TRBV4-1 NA TGCGCCAGCAGCCAAGTGGGGGGACTAGCGGGGACCACAGATACGCAGTATTTT CASSQVGGLAGTTDTQYF
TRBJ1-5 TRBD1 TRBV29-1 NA TGCAGCGTGGGACAGGGGCCAGGGGGTCAGCCCCAGCATTTT CSVGQGPGGQPQHF
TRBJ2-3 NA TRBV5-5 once TGTGCCGGCAGCTTGGGGGGTAGTTGGCGCACAGATACGCAGTATTTT CAGSLGGSWRTDTQYF
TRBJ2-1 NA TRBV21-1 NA TGTGCCAGCAGCATTAGGGAGGGCGGGTACAATGAGCAGTTCTTC CASSIREGGYNEQFF
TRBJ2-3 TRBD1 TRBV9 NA TGTGCCAGCAGCGCCCGGGACAGGGGATCAGATACGCAGTATTTT CASSARDRGSDTQYF
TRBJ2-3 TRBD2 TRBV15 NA TGTGCCACCAGCAGATTCACAGGAACGGGGGGGCATGCAGATACGCAGTATTTT CATSRFTGTGGHADTQYF
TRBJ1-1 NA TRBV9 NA TGTGCCAGCAGCGGTACGGACTATGAAGCTTTCTTT CASSGTDYEAFF
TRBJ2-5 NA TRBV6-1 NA TGTGCCAGCAGTGAAGCGGAAATCCAAGAGACCCAGTACTTC CASSEAEIQETQYF
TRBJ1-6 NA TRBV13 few TGTGCCAGCAGCTTAGGGGAAGCTGGGCGATCACCCCTCCACTTT CASSLGEAGRSPLHF
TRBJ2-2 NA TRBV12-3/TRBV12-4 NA TGTGCCAGCAGTGTGGGGAGCCAGGGTGACACCGGGGAGCTGTTTTTT CASSVGSQGDTGELFF
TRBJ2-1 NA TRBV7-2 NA TGTGCCAGCAGCTTTTTGCAGGAGCAGTTCTTC CASSFLQEQFF
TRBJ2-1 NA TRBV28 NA TGTGCCAGCAGCCACGGAGTGGACAGAGGACACAATGAGCAGTTCTTC CASSHGVDRGHNEQFF
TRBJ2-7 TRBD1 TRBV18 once TGTGCCAGCTCACTGGGACAGGAGAGATACGAGCAGTACTTC CASSLGQERYEQYF